This is a list of T cell receptor beta chains from one sample in a study of blood T cells in healthy people across ages. TCRdb called the 5' RACE reads again in MiXCR, with one record for every CDR3 protein. Here the sample spans 1.5 million to 2 million distinct CDR3 sequences, around 40% being singletons. Sequencing was performed on blood. The receptors come from a human donor in good health. CDR3s include the opening cysteine and the closing phenylalanine or tryptophan. A clone size is listed for some rows: how often the clone was seen (once, few, many), or a class if it is expanded.

j_gene	v_gene	len	abundance	CDR3aa
TRBJ2-1	TRBV12-3/TRBV12-4	13	.	CASSAPFFGEQVF
TRBJ2-7	TRBV6-6	15	.	CASSSLRQGMYEQYF
TRBJ1-1	TRBV4-1	15	few	CASSQVDAENTEAFF
TRBJ2-4	TRBV6-6	13	.	CASSLQVIYEQYF
TRBJ1-2	TRBV9	15	.	CASSVGSRGNHGYTF
TRBJ1-2	TRBV5-1	14	.	CASSLTGQHYGYTF
TRBJ2-3	TRBV27	16	few	CASSVLGGAFGDTQYF
TRBJ2-7	TRBV6-6	12	.	CASSRAGHEQYF
TRBJ1-2	TRBV5-1	13	many	CASRDDQGYGYTF
TRBJ1-4	TRBV4-1	15	.	CASSQDGLPWVKLFF
TRBJ1-4	TRBV4-1	14	.	CASSQTFKNEKLFF
TRBJ1-1	TRBV6-6	17	.	CASVNRGLAQMNTEAFF
TRBJ2-1	TRBV7-2	15	many	CASSLRGGVYNEQFF
TRBJ2-1	TRBV10-3	16	.	CAIKKTTGNTYNEQFF
.	TRBV28	15	once	CASGAWTGPSYEQYF
TRBJ2-1	TRBV2	12	.	CASTRAYNEQFF
TRBJ2-5	TRBV4-2	14	.	CASSQDHGRPERYF
TRBJ1-2	TRBV24-1	17	.	CATSDFGSGQGDYGYTF
TRBJ2-7	TRBV20-1	13	.	CSATRARDNEQYF
TRBJ2-3	TRBV6-2/TRBV6-3	13	.	CASSRGSQDTQYF
TRBJ1-1	TRBV7-8	16	.	CASSLSYTNGHTEAFF
TRBJ2-1	TRBV21-1	17	.	CASSKTDRERKDNEQFF
TRBJ2-2	TRBV20-1	15	.	CSAREGERVPGELFF
TRBJ1-2	TRBV4-1	14	.	CASSPAARGDGYTF
TRBJ2-5	TRBV7-9	13	few	CASSLYLTETQYF
TRBJ2-7	TRBV6-2/TRBV6-3	13	many	CASSYGESHEQYF
TRBJ1-1	TRBV28	13	few	CASGQGALTEAFF
TRBJ2-7	TRBV12-3/TRBV12-4	13	many	CASSLTSYNEQYF
TRBJ2-1	TRBV29-1	14	few	CSVYVRDRYNEQFF
TRBJ1-2	TRBV28	14	.	CASSSETGGFTYTF
TRBJ2-1	TRBV3-1	16	few	CASSQSLAGGSMEQFF
TRBJ1-6	TRBV20-1	18	.	CSAKYAGQGTWGDSPLHF
TRBJ2-5	TRBV6-5	16	.	CATGLAGGPGQETQYF
TRBJ2-1	TRBV7-2	15	few	CASSLMGQGRNEQFF
TRBJ1-2	TRBV3-1	15	.	CASSLGTGYGYGYTF
TRBJ2-1	TRBV9	16	few	CASSVGASGRYNEQFF
.	TRBV4-1	14	once	CASSPRTEIHEQYF
TRBJ1-2	TRBV3-1	14	once	CASSPRLSNYDYTF
TRBJ2-7	TRBV20-1	13	.	CSAKGTGRYEQYF
TRBJ1-1	TRBV13	14	.	CASSPDILNTEAFF
TRBJ2-7	TRBV12-3/TRBV12-4	13	.	CASSDRGAYEQYF
TRBJ2-1	TRBV20-1	12	once	CSATGDSQTQFF
TRBJ2-2	TRBV5-5	17	.	CASSPHGQGASAGELFF
TRBJ2-3	TRBV11-3	13	few	CASSLGVRYTQYF
TRBJ2-1	TRBV12-3/TRBV12-4	12	.	CASGTSFDEQFF
TRBJ2-6	TRBV6-6	17	.	CASSRWTQYSGANVLTF
TRBJ1-5	TRBV20-1	14	.	CSAGTTGGNQPQHF
TRBJ1-5	TRBV6-5	14	.	CASGTGQANQPQHF
TRBJ2-7	TRBV27	13	.	CASSFHRANEQYF
TRBJ2-4	TRBV7-2	15	many	CASSFSGSGLNIQYF